The 25 T cell receptor beta chains listed next were all sequenced from one sample in a study of T cell changes during pregnancy in multiple sclerosis. Generated by immunoSEQ multiplex PCR, the TCRdb table keeps only in-frame clones and is missing some. There are more than 65,000 clones in the sample; 90% occur only once, and over 7.5% lies in the top ten. Here the sequenced sample was peripheral blood, taken after pregnancy. The receptor source for this set is a female donor in good health, enrolled as a control in a pregnancy study.

This chain connects TRBV27 to TRBJ1-2; the D is unclear. Deletions cut 2 bases from V and 2 bases from J, with 6 bases between. The V gene's germline CDR1 is MNHEY and CDR2 SMNVEV (reference sequence). The CDR3 covers 13 residues. The CDR3 sequence is CASSLAQNYGYTF. In DNA form, the CDR3 reads TGTGCCAGCAGTTTAGCACAGAACTATGGCTACACCTTC.

V gene TRBV14 combines with J gene TRBJ2-5, with 11 bases lining up with TRBD2. V dropped 3 bases and J dropped 0; count of bases not matched to a gene: 3. Germline V lookup: CDR1 SGHDN, CDR2 FVKESK. This CDR3 region has 16 residues. CDR3 sequence: CASSHWGLADQETQYF. The CDR3, as DNA: TGTGCCAGCAGCCACTGGGGACTAGCGGACCAAGAGACCCAGTACTTC.

This sequence joins TRBV15 and TRBJ2-7; 10 positions agree with TRBD1. The J segment lost 4 bases and the V segment lost 4 bases, leaving 4 bases of the junction unmatched. Per germline, CDR1 LNHNV and CDR2 YYDKDF (reference sequence). CDR3 length: 14 residues. The CDR3 nucleotides are TGTGCCACCAGCACCGGACAGGGGGTTTACGAGCAGTACTTC. This encodes CATSTGQGVYEQYF. Filled out from reference TRBV15 and TRBJ2-7, the complete variable domain reads DAMVIQNPRYQVTQFGKPVTLSCSQTLNHNVMYWYQQKSSQAPKLLFHYYDKDFNNEADTPDNFQSRRPNTSFCFLDIRSPGLGDTAMYLCATSTGQGVYEQYFGPGTRLTVT.

This clone was seen a single time. Within the sample, other DNA sequences also encode this same CDR3. The CDR3 bases are TGCGCCAGCAGCTTGGGTGCAGGGATGAACACTGAAGCTTTCTTT. Translation: CASSLGAGMNTEAFF. The chain employs TRBV5-1 and TRBJ1-1; a possible D gene is TRBD1 (5 bases). Trimming left V 0 bases short and J 0 bases short, with 9 bases between. Germline CDR1 SGHRS, CDR2 YFSETQ. The CDR3 totals 15 residues.

Note on this clone: Because the CDR3 is missing its conserved closing phenylalanine or tryptophan, this is likely a read error. V gene TRBV6-6 combines with J gene TRBJ2-3, with D unclear. CDR3 size: 12 residues. Trimming took off 5 bases at V and 4 bases at J, with 7 bases between the two ends. CDR1 is MNHNY, CDR2 SVGAGI, per germline (reference sequence). The CDR3 is CASSNSPDTQYS. The DNA of the CDR3 is TGTGCCAGCAGTAATTCGCCAGATACGCAGTATTCT.

The rearrangement joins TRBV7-9 to TRBJ2-3; no clear D gene. The CDR3 is 12 amino acids. Germline lookup yields CDR1 SEHNR and CDR2 FQNEAQ (reference sequence). Trimming shortened V by 5 bases and J by 2 bases, and 5 bases separated the two germline ends. Written as DNA, the CDR3 is TGTGCCAGCAGCCACAACACAGATACGCAGTATTTT. It codes for CASSHNTDTQYF.

This clone has a single count. The CDR3 DNA is TGCAGCGTTACCGAAATAGGGACAGGGGAGGCGGAAAAACTGTTTTTT. This translates into CSVTEIGTGEAEKLFF. The gene calls are TRBV29-1 and TRBJ1-4; TRBD1 aligns across 10 bases. The CDR3 sequence is 16 residues long. V dropped 5 bases and J dropped 8; count of bases not matched to a gene: 14. Germline CDR1 is SQVTM and CDR2 is ANQGSEA.

The rearrangement links TRBV29-1 to TRBJ2-1; D is undetermined. Germline V CDR1 and CDR2: SQVTM, ANQGSEA. The V end lost 3 bases, the J end lost 3 bases, and 3 bases lay between the germline ends. The CDR3 spans 11 residues. CDR3: CSVDSYNEQFF. The DNA for the CDR3 is TGCAGCGTTGACAGCTACAATGAGCAGTTCTTC.

The V gene is TRBV18, the J gene TRBJ2-7; D may be TRBD2 (5 bases). Germline V gene data show CDR1 as KGHSH and CDR2 as LQKENI. The CDR3 covers 13 residues. The V end was cut by 5 bases, the J end by 2 bases, with 10 bases between. The CDR3 DNA reads TGTGCCAGCTCAGGCATGGGAGCCTACGAGCAGTACTTC. Amino acid sequence: CASSGMGAYEQYF. Full variable domain (rest looked up from reference TRBV18 and TRBJ2-7): NAGVMQNPRHLVRRRGQEARLRCSPMKGHSHVYWYRQLPEEGLKFMVYLQKENIIDESGMPKERFSAEFPKEGPSILRIQQVVRGDSAAYFCASSGMGAYEQYFGPGTRLTVT.

The V gene is TRBV4-3, the J gene TRBJ2-1; tentatively, D is TRBD1 (5 bases). The germline CDR1 and CDR2 sequences are LGHNA and YSLEER. V lost 0 bases and J 12 bases, leaving 21 bases between the germline ends. This CDR3 is built from 16 residues. CDR3 sequence: CASSQDSTDQYVWQFF. CDR3 nucleotides: TGCGCCAGCAGCCAAGATTCGACAGACCAATATGTTTGGCAGTTCTTC.

J is TRBJ2-1 and V is TRBV30, with D unresolved. In germline, CDR1 is GTSNPN, CDR2 SVGIG (reference sequence). This CDR3 comprises 11 residues. V was trimmed by 0 bases and J by 10 bases, leaving 7 bases between them. In nucleotides, the CDR3 is TGTGCCTGGAGTGTACGGCGGGAGCAGTTCTTC. It codes for CAWSVRREQFF.

V and J are TRBV13 and TRBJ1-3; D is possibly TRBD1 (6 bases). Trimming cost V 4 bases and J 1 base, with 14 bases left between them. From germline, CDR1 is PRHDT and CDR2 FYEKMQ (reference sequence). The CDR3 is 16 residues long. In nucleotides, the CDR3 is TGTGCCAGCAGCTGGCCCCTACAGGGATCTGGAAACACCATATATTTT. This translates into CASSWPLQGSGNTIYF.

V usage is TRBV10-2 and J usage is TRBJ1-5, with D uncertain. The CDR3 extends over 11 amino acids. V lost 4 bases, J lost 10 bases, and 8 bases lay in between. Germline V gene lookup returns CDR1 WSHSY and CDR2 SAAADI. DNA of the CDR3: TGCGCCAGCAGTGGTTCTGGCCCCCAGCATTTT. This sequence encodes CASSGSGPQHF.

This rearrangement joins TRBV5-4 to TRBJ2-3; D unresolved. V lost 2 bases, J lost 2 bases, and 15 bases lay in between. The germline V gene has CDR1 SGHNT and CDR2 YYREEE (reference sequence). The CDR3 runs 16 residues. Written as DNA, the CDR3 is TGTGCCAGCAGCTTACGTTGGAACAGCAACACAGATACGCAGTATTTT. Translation gives CASSLRWNSNTDTQYF.

This rearrangement joins TRBV7-2 to TRBJ2-6; 8 bases align to TRBD2. Germline CDR1 and CDR2: SGHTA and FQGNSA. This CDR3 is built from 16 residues. The trim removed 5 bases at V and 4 bases at J, leaving 7 bases unmatched. The CDR3 sequence is CASSRDGGVGANVLTF. In DNA form, the CDR3 reads TGTGCCAGCAGCCGAGACGGGGGGGTAGGGGCCAACGTCCTGACTTTC. The full variable domain, in which reference TRBV7-2 and TRBJ2-6 provide the parts outside the CDR3, is GAGVSQSPSNKVTEKGKDVELRCDPISGHTALYWYRQSLGQGLEFLIYFQGNSAPDKSGLPSDRFSAERTGGSVSTLTIQRTQQEDSAVYLCASSRDGGVGANVLTFGAGSRLTVL.

The chain combines TRBV7-2 with TRBJ1-2; TRBD1 might be the D (6 bases). The germline gives CDR1 SGHTA, CDR2 FQGNSA. The CDR3 is 16 amino acids. Trimming took 1 base from V and 5 from J, leaving 17 bases between them. CDR3 protein: CASSLVGSGVPYGYTF. The CDR3 coding sequence is TGTGCCAGCAGCTTAGTTGGGTCAGGGGTACCATATGGCTACACCTTC.

Points on this clone: The junction departs from germline at one end; a sequencing error may be responsible. The chain carries TRBV6-5 and TRBJ2-4; D possibly corresponds to TRBD2 (5 bases). Germline V gene sequence: CDR1 MNHEY, CDR2 SVGAGI. The CDR3 contains 15 residues. This chain's CDR3 is CASSYSRGLKSIQYF. The CDR3 nucleotides are TGTGCCAGCAGTTACTCGAGAGGGCTCAAAAGCATTCAGTACTTC.

The genes are TRBV5-1 and TRBJ2-2, with a possible D match to TRBD1 (5 bases). Trimming shortened V by 3 bases and J by 0 bases, and 9 bases separated the two germline ends. The CDR3 spans 15 residues. The germline gives CDR1 SGHRS, CDR2 YFSETQ. CDR3 protein: CASSSPGTNTGELFF. CDR3 DNA sequence: TGCGCCAGCAGCTCGCCAGGGACGAACACCGGGGAGCTGTTTTTT. Looking up the rest from reference TRBV5-1 and TRBJ2-2 gives the full variable domain: KAGVTQTPRYLIKTRGQQVTLSCSPISGHRSVSWYQQTPGQGLQFLFEYFSETQRNKGNFPGRFSGRQFSNSRSEMNVSTLELGDSALYLCASSSPGTNTGELFFGEGSRLTVL.

J is TRBJ1-1 and V is TRBV2, with 10 bases matching TRBD1. The CDR3 runs 14 residues. Germline CDR1 and CDR2: SNHLY and FYNNEI. The V gene end was trimmed by 8 bases and the J gene end by 5 bases; junction bases not matched to a gene: 8. This chain's CDR3 is CASGQGGAWTEAFF. For the CDR3, the DNA is TGTGCCAGCGGACAGGGGGGCGCCTGGACTGAAGCTTTCTTT.

This chain links TRBV6-1 with TRBJ1-2; 7 positions agree with TRBD1. CDR3 length: 17 amino acids. Germline V gene sequence: CDR1 MNHNS, CDR2 SASEGT. The trim removed 2 bases at V and 6 bases at J, leaving 15 bases unmatched. CDR3 protein: CASSENHLHRGINGYTF. CDR3 nucleotide sequence: TGTGCCAGCAGTGAAAACCACTTACACAGGGGAATCAATGGCTACACCTTC.

The CDR3 protein is CASSLGGGANYGYTF. The CDR3 bases are TGTGCCAGCAGCTTGGGAGGGGGCGCAAACTATGGCTACACCTTC. The rearrangement uses TRBV5-4 and TRBJ1-2; 7 bases fit TRBD1. Germline lookup yields CDR1 SGHNT and CDR2 YYREEE (reference sequence). V shed 0 bases, J shed 2 bases, and the junction held 4 bases outside the gene matches. This CDR3 region has 15 residues.

This chain links TRBV19 with TRBJ2-1, with a possible D match to TRBD2 (5 bases). Trimming left V 7 bases short and J 10 bases short, with 17 bases between. The CDR3 extends over 13 amino acids. Germline V CDR1 and CDR2: LNHDA, SQIVND (reference sequence). The CDR3 protein is CASTPRAPEEQFF. The CDR3 DNA reads TGTGCCAGTACCCCGAGGGCCCCAGAGGAGCAGTTCTTC.

The CDR3 DNA reads TGTGCCAGCAGCCTCGACCTCGGTCCTAGCAGAGCGATCGGGGAGCTGTTTTTT. Translating it yields CASSLDLGPSRAIGELFF. The chain joins TRBV5-6 to TRBJ2-2; D is possibly TRBD2 (5 bases). This CDR3 has 18 residues. Germline values: CDR1 SGHDT, CDR2 YYEEEE. The V and J ends lost 4 bases and 7 bases respectively, with 26 bases between them. Variable domain in full (rest from reference TRBV5-6 and TRBJ2-2): DAGVTQSPTHLIKTRGQQVTLRCSPKSGHDTVSWYQQALGQGPQFIFQYYEEEERQRGNFPDRFSGHQFPNYSSELNVNALLLGDSALYLCASSLDLGPSRAIGELFFGEGSRLTVL.

This chain uses TRBV19 with TRBJ2-3; D perhaps matches TRBD1 (7 bases). The germline CDR1 and CDR2 sequences are LNHDA and SQIVND (reference sequence). V was trimmed by 1 base and J by 5 bases, leaving 10 bases between them. The CDR3 runs to 14 residues. CDR3 coding DNA: TGTGCCAGTAGTATAGGGCAGGGGGGAGATACGCAGTATTTT. Protein sequence: CASSIGQGGDTQYF.

The chain carries TRBV27 and TRBJ1-2; weak D call: TRBD1 (5 bases). Germline CDR1 MNHEY, CDR2 SMNVEV (reference sequence). This CDR3 spans 14 amino acids. Trimming cost V 2 bases and J 3 bases, with 10 bases left between them. CDR3 region: CASSLIGAHYGYTF. CDR3 in DNA: TGTGCCAGCAGTTTAATTGGGGCTCACTATGGCTACACCTTC.